These 9 T cell receptor beta chains came from one sample sequenced in a study of T cell changes during pregnancy in multiple sclerosis. Assay: immunoSEQ multiplex PCR; the TCRdb copy retains only in-frame clones and omits some. The sample shows 55,000 to 80,000 clones, about 90% of them seen only once. Sequenced here: peripheral blood, sampled after pregnancy. The receptor source for this set is a female donor in good health, enrolled as a control in a pregnancy study.

This clone was seen just once. The rearrangement uses TRBV30 and TRBJ1-5; 9 nucleotides align to TRBD1. Losses at the gene ends were 1 base for V and 6 bases for J; bases not matched to a gene: 4. CDR1 is GTSNPN, CDR2 SVGIG, per germline (reference sequence). CDR3 length equals 14 residues. CDR3: CAWSDRGLTQPQHF. The CDR3 nucleotides read TGTGCCTGGAGTGACAGGGGGCTAACTCAGCCCCAGCATTTT. The full variable domain, in which reference TRBV30 and TRBJ1-5 provide the parts outside the CDR3, is SQTIHQWPATLVQPVGSPLSLECTVEGTSNPNLYWYRQAAGRGLQLLFYSVGIGQISSEVPQNLSASRPQDRQFILSSKKLLLSDSGFYLCAWSDRGLTQPQHFGDGTRLSIL.

This clone was seen just once. The chain combines TRBV6-5 with TRBJ2-1, with D maybe TRBD2 (5 bases). This CDR3 comprises 13 residues. Germline V gene sequence: CDR1 MNHEY, CDR2 SVGAGI. Trimming took 0 bases from V and 15 from J, leaving 15 bases between them. The CDR3 sequence: CASSYSPTFRGFF. CDR3 nucleotides: TGTGCCAGCAGTTACTCGCCGACCTTTCGGGGGTTCTTC.

This rearrangement joins TRBV18 to TRBJ2-5; tentatively, D is TRBD2 (6 bases). Germline-derived CDR1 and CDR2 are KGHSH and LQKENI. Trimming pared 3 bases from V and 4 bases from J, leaving 12 bases between. CDR3 size: 14 residues. CDR3 amino acids: CASSPGGGGETQYF. The CDR3 coding sequence is TGTGCCAGCTCACCGGGGGGTGGCGGAGAGACCCAGTACTTC.

The rearrangement uses TRBV9 and TRBJ2-5; tentative D call: TRBD2 (5 bases). Germline V gene sequence: CDR1 SGDLS, CDR2 YYNGEE. V was trimmed by 3 bases and J by 2 bases, leaving 8 bases between them. The CDR3 totals 13 residues. In DNA, the CDR3 is TGTGCCAGCAGCGGGACTGGACAAGAGACCCAGTACTTC. It encodes CASSGTGQETQYF.

The chain couples TRBV19 to TRBJ2-7; 9 bases match TRBD1. Germline-derived CDR1 and CDR2 are LNHDA and SQIVND (reference sequence). Trimming at V came to 4 bases and at J to 2 bases, leaving 6 bases not matched to a gene. The CDR3 has 15 residues. CDR3: CASSKGQGGTYEQYF. CDR3 nucleotides: TGTGCCAGTAGTAAGGGACAGGGAGGTACCTACGAGCAGTACTTC. Full variable domain (rest looked up from reference TRBV19 and TRBJ2-7): DGGITQSPKYLFRKEGQNVTLSCEQNLNHDAMYWYRQDPGQGLRLIYYSQIVNDFQKGDIAEGYSVSREKKESFPLTVTSAQKNPTAFYLCASSKGQGGTYEQYFGPGTRLTVT.

The J gene is TRBJ1-4, the V gene TRBV28; D gene uncertain. Deletions cut 3 bases from V and 5 bases from J, with 13 bases between. The CDR3 runs to 15 residues. Germline CDR1 is MDHEN and CDR2 is SYDVKM. The CDR3 DNA is TGTGCCAGCAGTTTGGACTACAAGGAGAATGAAAAACTGTTTTTT. Protein: CASSLDYKENEKLFF.

The chain links TRBV7-6 to TRBJ1-6; TRBD1 might be the D (6 bases). The V gene lost 3 bases and the J gene lost 10 bases, with 13 bases spanning the gap. Germline V gene lookup returns CDR1 SGHVS and CDR2 FNYEAQ. The CDR3 totals 14 residues. CDR3 bases: TGTGCCAGCAGCTTTCGCAGGGGCGAGTCACCCCTCCACTTT. It is translated as CASSFRRGESPLHF.

Only one count was recorded for this clone. This chain connects TRBV6-5 to TRBJ1-2, with 7 bases fitting TRBD1. The CDR3 sequence is 13 residues long. The ends lost 6 bases at V and 6 bases at J; junction bases unmatched: 7. CDR1 is MNHEY, CDR2 SVGAGI, per germline. This chain's CDR3 is CASSRQGVNGYTF. The CDR3 nucleotides are TGTGCCAGCAGCCGACAGGGTGTAAATGGCTACACCTTC.

This sequence joins TRBV7-9 and TRBJ1-2, with 11 bases lining up with TRBD1. Per germline, CDR1 SEHNR and CDR2 FQNEAQ (reference sequence). The J segment lost 6 bases and the V segment lost 3 bases, leaving 3 bases of the junction unmatched. The CDR3 extends over 14 amino acids. The chain's CDR3 is CASSLDRGHDGYTF. The CDR3 DNA reads as TGTGCCAGCAGCTTGGACAGGGGGCACGATGGCTACACCTTC. The whole variable domain, filled in from reference TRBV7-9 and TRBJ1-2, reads DTGVSQNPRHKITKRGQNVTFRCDPISEHNRLYWYRQTLGQGPEFLTYFQNEAQLEKSRLLSDRFSAERPKGSFSTLEIQRTEQGDSAMYLCASSLDRGHDGYTFGSGTRLTVV.